The 3 T cell receptor beta chains in this list originate from one sample, sequenced in a study of cytomegalovirus exposure and HLA in healthy donors. PCR amplification relied on 60 Vbeta primers (plus 13 Jbeta primers). Profiled with immunoSEQ multiplex PCR; TCRdb holds only in-frame clones, not every one. The profile shows 150,000 to 200,000 clones, 80% of them singletons. Sequencing used PBMCs. The receptors come from a boy younger than 18 in good health and CMV-seronegative.

This sequence joins TRBV29-1 and TRBJ2-7; D possibly corresponds to TRBD1 (5 bases). CDR3 length equals 12 residues. V was shortened by 6 bases and J by 3 bases, with 12 bases between the two germline ends. CDR1 is SQVTM, CDR2 ANQGSEA, per germline. CDR3 sequence: CSVQVQGYEQYF. In DNA, the CDR3 is TGCAGCGTACAGGTTCAGGGCTACGAGCAGTACTTC.

This chain links TRBV6-5 with TRBJ1-3; tentatively, D is TRBD1 (5 bases). Per germline, CDR1 MNHEY and CDR2 SVGAGI. With 3 bases removed from V and 0 bases from J, the gap between germline ends came to 9 bases. The CDR3 is 15 residues long. The DNA of the CDR3 is TGTGCCAGCAGTTATCAGGGCCTCTCTGGAAACACCATATATTTT. Residues: CASSYQGLSGNTIYF.

The chain has TRBV5-1 and TRBJ2-2; maybe TRBD1 (5 bases). This CDR3 spans 13 amino acids. Germline V gene lookup returns CDR1 SGHRS and CDR2 YFSETQ. Deletions cut 0 bases from V and 5 bases from J, with 5 bases between. CDR3 residues: CASSLAGTGELFF. In DNA form, the CDR3 reads TGCGCCAGCAGCTTGGCAGGGACCGGGGAGCTGTTTTTT.